This T cell receptor (beta chain) was documented in a study of blood T cell repertoires in COVID-19. Original methodology: Amplification of reference gene primers provided the estimated nucleated cell counts. Sequencing used immunoSEQ multiplex PCR; TCRdb keeps in-frame clones, though not all of them. Clonal size and the V and J genes are those of that table, whereas D and trimming came from the DNA. The sample holds roughly 220,000 clones, 82% seen once. With 2 bases removed from V and 2 bases from J, the gap between germline ends came to 15 bases. The CDR3 runs to 16 residues. Germline CDR1 and CDR2: SGHTA and FQGTGA.

Specimen: PBMCs or T cells enriched from blood (not recorded which). The V gene is TRBV7-3, the J gene TRBJ1-1; D is possibly TRBD1 (6 bases). This receptor was taken from a man aged 35-49 years who had recovered from COVID-19. In DNA, the CDR3 is TGTGCCAGCAGCTTATTACCGGGGGGCGTCAACACTGAAGCTTTCTTT. The encoded protein is CASSLLPGGVNTEAFF. Variable domain in full (rest from reference TRBV7-3 and TRBJ1-1): GAGVSQTPSNKVTEKGKYVELRCDPISGHTALYWYRQSLGQGPEFLIYFQGTGAADDSGLPNDRFFAVRPEGSVSTLKIQRTERGDSAVYLCASSLLPGGVNTEAFFGQGTRLTVV.